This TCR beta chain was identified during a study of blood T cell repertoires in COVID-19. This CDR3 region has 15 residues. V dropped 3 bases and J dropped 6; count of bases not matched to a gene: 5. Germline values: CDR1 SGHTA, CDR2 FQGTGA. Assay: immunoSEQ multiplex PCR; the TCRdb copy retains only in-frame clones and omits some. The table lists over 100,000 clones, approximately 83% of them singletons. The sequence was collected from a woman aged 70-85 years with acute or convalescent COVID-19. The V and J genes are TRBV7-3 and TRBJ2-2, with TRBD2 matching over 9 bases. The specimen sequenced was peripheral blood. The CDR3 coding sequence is TGTGCCAGCAGCTTTAGCGGGGGTAGACCCGGGGAGCTGTTTTTT. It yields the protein CASSFSGGRPGELFF.